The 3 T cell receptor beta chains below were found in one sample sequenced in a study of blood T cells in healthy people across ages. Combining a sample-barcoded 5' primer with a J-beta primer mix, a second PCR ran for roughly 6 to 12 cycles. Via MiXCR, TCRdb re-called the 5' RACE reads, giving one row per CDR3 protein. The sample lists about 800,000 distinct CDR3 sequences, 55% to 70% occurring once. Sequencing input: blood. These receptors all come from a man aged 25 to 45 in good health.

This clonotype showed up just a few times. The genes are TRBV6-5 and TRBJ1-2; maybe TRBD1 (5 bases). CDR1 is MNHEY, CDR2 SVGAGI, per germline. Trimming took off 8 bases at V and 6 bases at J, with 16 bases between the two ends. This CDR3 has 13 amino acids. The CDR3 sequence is CASAAGGGDGYTF. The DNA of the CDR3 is TGTGCCAGCGCCGCCGGGGGAGGGGATGGCTACACCTTC.

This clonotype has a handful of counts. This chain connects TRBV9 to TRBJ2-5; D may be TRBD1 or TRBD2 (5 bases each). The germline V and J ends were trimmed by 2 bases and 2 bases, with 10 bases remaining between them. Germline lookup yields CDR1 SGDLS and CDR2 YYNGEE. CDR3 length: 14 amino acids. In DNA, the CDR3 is TGTGCCAGCAGCGTTGGGGGAACACAAGAGACCCAGTACTTC. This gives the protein CASSVGGTQETQYF.

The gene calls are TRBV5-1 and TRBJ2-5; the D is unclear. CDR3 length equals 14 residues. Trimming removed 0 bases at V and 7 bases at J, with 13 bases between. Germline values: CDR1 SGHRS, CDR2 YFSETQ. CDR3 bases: TGCGCCAGCAGCTTGGACTCCGGCGAAGGGACCCAGTACTTC. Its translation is CASSLDSGEGTQYF.